A selection of T cell receptor beta chains follows, all from one sample in a study of blood T cell repertoires in COVID-19. TCRdb keeps only in-frame clones here, not all; method: immunoSEQ multiplex PCR. The table shows a few hundred thousand clones, with around 83% occurring only once. The sample taken for sequencing was PBMCs or T cells enriched from blood (not recorded which). The receptors come from a woman aged 40 to 50 who had recovered from COVID-19. The CDR3 runs from the conserved cysteine through the conserved F or W. The D gene is left open where the match is weak. Clone size is given for some rows only: seen once, a few or many times, or a class if the clone is expanded.

>TRBV7-2|few|TRBJ1-5|TRBD1
CASSQDRDNQPQHF
TGTGCCAGCAGTCAGGACAGGGACAATCAGCCCCAGCATTTT
>TRBV6-4|few|TRBJ2-3|NA
CASSDSGGGADTQYF
TGTGCCAGCAGTGACTCGGGAGGGGGTGCAGATACGCAGTATTTT
>TRBV7-3|many|TRBJ2-1|NA
CASSPGGSSYNEQFF
TGTGCCAGCAGCCCCGGCGGCAGCTCCTACAATGAGCAGTTCTTC
>TRBV15|NA|TRBJ1-4|NA
CATSGDRKSTEKLFF
TGTGCCACCAGCGGTGACAGAAAAAGTACTGAAAAACTGTTTTTT
>TRBV5-1|NA|TRBJ1-3|TRBD1
CASSRDAGGNGNTIYF
TGCGCCAGCAGCCGAGACGCAGGGGGCAATGGAAACACCATATATTTT
>TRBV7-2|NA|TRBJ1-2|TRBD1
CASSIRQGDGYTF
TGTGCCAGCAGCATACGACAGGGGGATGGCTACACCTTC
>TRBV10-3|once|TRBJ2-7|NA
CAISEGLNEEQYF
TGTGCCATCAGTGAGGGACTGAACGAAGAGCAGTACTTC
>TRBV27|NA|TRBJ2-3|TRBD1
CASSSPGQGPGDTQYF
TGTGCCAGCAGTTCACCGGGACAGGGGCCTGGAGATACGCAGTATTTT
>TRBV14|NA|TRBJ2-1|TRBD2
CASSQDWGTRTIDEQFF
TGTGCCAGCAGCCAAGATTGGGGGACTAGAACGATCGATGAGCAGTTCTTC
>TRBV7-2|few|TRBJ2-4|NA
CASSPTVPLAKNIQYF
TGTGCCAGCAGCCCGACAGTACCACTAGCCAAAAACATTCAGTACTTC
>TRBV3-1/TRBV3-2|NA|TRBJ1-6|TRBD1
CASSQDVRGREVDSPLHF
TGTGCCAGCAGCCAAGATGTGAGGGGGCGAGAAGTGGATTCACCCCTCCACTTT
>TRBV7-6|NA|TRBJ2-7|TRBD2
CASSLEPASGGSYEQYF
TGTGCCAGCAGCTTAGAGCCAGCTAGCGGAGGATCCTACGAGCAGTACTTC
>TRBV12-3/TRBV12-4|NA|TRBJ2-7|NA
CATGWGEQYF
TGTGCCACGGGGTGGGGTGAGCAGTACTTC
>TRBV6-5|few|TRBJ1-1|NA
CASKIGHGNTEAFF
TGTGCCAGTAAGATCGGACACGGGAACACTGAAGCTTTCTTT
>TRBV4-1|NA|TRBJ1-1|TRBD1
CASSQPGQGLAFF
TGCGCCAGCAGCCAACCGGGACAGGGATTAGCTTTCTTT
>TRBV3-1/TRBV3-2|few|TRBJ2-3|TRBD2
CASRPRRAGEGVDTQYF
TGTGCCAGCAGACCACGTAGGGCGGGAGAGGGAGTGGATACGCAGTATTTT
>TRBV11-2|NA|TRBJ2-3|NA
CASSLVRGLPDTQYF
TGTGCCAGCAGCTTAGTCCGGGGACTCCCAGATACGCAGTATTTT
>TRBV11-2|NA|TRBJ2-3|NA
CASSLSSRSTDTQYF
TGTGCCAGCAGCTTATCCAGTCGTAGCACAGATACGCAGTATTTT
>TRBV21-1|NA|TRBJ2-5|NA
CASSKGRRVKETQYF
TGTGCCAGCAGCAAAGGTAGGAGGGTTAAAGAGACCCAGTACTTC
>TRBV5-1|NA|TRBJ2-6|NA
CASSLDSGGANVLTF
TGCGCCAGCAGCCTCGATTCCGGTGGGGCCAACGTCCTGACTTTC
>TRBV27|NA|TRBJ2-2|NA
CASSLRGLGELFF
TGTGCCAGCAGTTTAAGAGGGCTCGGGGAGCTGTTTTTT
>TRBV3-1/TRBV3-2|NA|TRBJ2-7|NA
CASSQDTVSYEQYF
TGTGCCAGCAGCCAAGATACAGTTTCCTACGAGCAGTACTTC
>TRBV2|NA|TRBJ2-3|TRBD2
CASNRLAGGPDTQYF
TGTGCCAGCAACCGACTAGCGGGAGGGCCAGATACGCAGTATTTT
>TRBV11-2|NA|TRBJ2-1|TRBD2
CASSPAGGNSYNEQFF
TGTGCCAGCAGCCCAGCGGGAGGGAACTCCTACAATGAGCAGTTCTTC
>TRBV27|NA|TRBJ2-1|NA
CASSSLLTVRGYNEQFF
TGTGCCAGCAGTTCCCTTTTGACGGTGCGGGGATACAATGAGCAGTTCTTC
>TRBV5-1|NA|TRBJ2-3|NA
CASRERSSGTQYF
TGCGCCAGCAGGGAAAGGAGTTCGGGTACGCAGTATTTT
>TRBV27|NA|TRBJ2-1|NA
CASGAGLDNEQFF
TGTGCCAGCGGCGCCGGACTCGACAATGAGCAGTTCTTC
>TRBV7-8|NA|TRBJ1-5|TRBD1
CASSPDRDQPQHF
TGTGCCAGCAGCCCCGACAGGGATCAGCCCCAGCATTTT
>TRBV5-5|NA|TRBJ1-1|NA
CASSLTGIMNTEAFF
TGTGCCAGCAGTCTAACAGGGATCATGAACACTGAAGCTTTCTTT
>TRBV5-5|NA|TRBJ2-3|NA
CASSWVFPSGTDTQYF
TGTGCCAGCAGCTGGGTCTTTCCTAGCGGCACAGATACGCAGTATTTT
>TRBV18|NA|TRBJ2-1|TRBD2
CASSETSGINEQFF
TGTGCCAGCTCAGAGACTAGCGGGATAAATGAGCAGTTCTTC
>TRBV24-1|NA|TRBJ2-2|NA
CATSDLEGDTGELFF
TGTGCCACCAGTGATTTAGAGGGAGACACCGGGGAGCTGTTTTTT
>TRBV12-5|NA|TRBJ1-2|NA
CASGYLAGVKTGYTF
TGTGCTAGTGGTTATCTTGCAGGGGTCAAGACGGGCTACACCTTC
>TRBV5-4|NA|TRBJ2-5|NA
CASSGAAQETQYF
TGTGCCAGCAGCGGGGCAGCCCAAGAGACCCAGTACTTC
>TRBV19|NA|TRBJ2-1|TRBD2
CASSLLAGGNEQFF
TGTGCCAGTAGTTTGCTAGCGGGAGGGAATGAGCAGTTCTTC
>TRBV19|NA|TRBJ2-1|TRBD2
CASSIGGGLAGGYNEQFF
TGTGCCAGTAGTATAGGGGGGGGACTAGCGGGTGGTTACAATGAGCAGTTCTTC
>TRBV7-2|NA|TRBJ1-2|NA
CASSFQPGNYGYTF
TGTGCCAGCAGCTTCCAGCCAGGAAACTATGGCTACACCTTC
>TRBV12-3/TRBV12-4|NA|TRBJ1-2|NA
CASRPGQNYGYTF
TGTGCCAGCAGACCGGGACAAAACTATGGCTACACCTTC
>TRBV6-2/TRBV6-3|NA|TRBJ1-4|NA
CASSYDRLNEKLFF
TGTGCCAGCAGTTACGACAGGCTGAATGAAAAACTGTTTTTT
>TRBV4-1|NA|TRBJ2-3|NA
CASSQLPSTDTQYF
TGCGCCAGCAGCCAACTTCCTAGCACAGATACGCAGTATTTT
>TRBV27|few|TRBJ2-2|TRBD2
CASSHSGRATGELFF
TGTGCCAGCAGCCATAGCGGGAGGGCCACCGGGGAGCTGTTTTTT
>TRBV30|NA|TRBJ1-3|NA
CAWTTMDSGYSGNTIYF
TGTGCCTGGACGACTATGGACAGTGGGTACTCTGGAAACACCATATATTTT
>TRBV7-2|once|TRBJ2-3|NA
CASSLVYRADTQYF
TGTGCCAGCAGCTTAGTGTATCGGGCAGATACGCAGTATTTT
>TRBV7-8|NA|TRBJ2-5|NA
CASSLGTSTGWEETQYF
TGTGCCAGCAGCTTAGGTACCTCCACAGGGTGGGAAGAGACCCAGTACTTC
>TRBV7-9|NA|TRBJ2-3|TRBD2
CASSLTGGADTQYF
TGTGCCAGCAGCTTGACGGGGGGGGCAGATACGCAGTATTTT
>TRBV7-9|once|TRBJ1-1|TRBD1
CASSPRRGLETEAFF
TGTGCCAGCAGCCCGAGAAGGGGGCTGGAAACTGAAGCTTTCTTT
>TRBV5-1|NA|TRBJ1-4|NA
CASSLGIQGSNEKLFF
TGCGCCAGCAGCTTGGGAATTCAGGGGTCTAATGAAAAACTGTTTTTT
>TRBV6-5|NA|TRBJ2-5|TRBD2
CASSTTSGREETQYF
TGTGCCAGCAGTACGACTAGCGGGAGGGAAGAGACCCAGTACTTC